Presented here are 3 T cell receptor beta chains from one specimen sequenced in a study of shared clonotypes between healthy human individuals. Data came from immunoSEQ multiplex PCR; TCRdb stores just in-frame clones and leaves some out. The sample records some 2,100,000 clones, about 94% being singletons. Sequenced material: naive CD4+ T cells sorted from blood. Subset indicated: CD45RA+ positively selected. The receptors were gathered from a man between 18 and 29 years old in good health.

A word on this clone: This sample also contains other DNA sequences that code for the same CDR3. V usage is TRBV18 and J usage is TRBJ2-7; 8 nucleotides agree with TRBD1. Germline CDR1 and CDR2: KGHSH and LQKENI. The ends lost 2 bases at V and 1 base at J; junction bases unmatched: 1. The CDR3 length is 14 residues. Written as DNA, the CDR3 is TGTGCCAGCTCACCAACAGGGGGTTCCTACGAGCAGTACTTC. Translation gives CASSPTGGSYEQYF.

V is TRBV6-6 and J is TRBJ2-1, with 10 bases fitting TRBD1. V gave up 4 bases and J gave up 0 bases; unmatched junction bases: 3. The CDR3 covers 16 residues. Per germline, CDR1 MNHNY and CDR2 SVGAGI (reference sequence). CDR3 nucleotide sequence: TGTGCCAGCAGTTCGGGACAGGGGAGCTCCTACAATGAGCAGTTCTTC. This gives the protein CASSSGQGSSYNEQFF.

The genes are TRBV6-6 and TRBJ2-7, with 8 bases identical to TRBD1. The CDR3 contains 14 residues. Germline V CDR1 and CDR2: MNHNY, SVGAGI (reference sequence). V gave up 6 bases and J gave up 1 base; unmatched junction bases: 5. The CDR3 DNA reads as TGTGCCAGCAGCCTTCGACAGGGGTCCTACGAGCAGTACTTC. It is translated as CASSLRQGSYEQYF.